This TCR beta chain was observed in a study of identical twins. Study conclusions and caveats: For out-of-frame beta sequences, excess twin sharing was weaker.

This CDR3 spans 15 amino acids. The V and J ends lost 5 bases and 8 bases, in that order; junction bases with no gene match: 5. Germline CDR1 and CDR2: SNHLY and FYNNEI. This clonotype came up a few times. Its antigen is not identified. MiXCR, run by TCRdb on the 5' RACE reads, gives a single entry per CDR3 protein. The data show 550,000 to 800,000 distinct CDR3 sequences, roughly 6.6% seen once. The same data also contributed to another study, on yellow fever vaccine responses in identical twins.

The chain couples TRBV2 to TRBJ2-1; 14 nucleotides match TRBD2. Sequencing input: PBMCs. The sequence was obtained from a young woman in good health. CDR3 residues: CASSSGTSGRDEQFF. For the CDR3, the DNA is TGTGCCAGCAGTTCCGGGACTAGCGGGAGAGATGAGCAGTTCTTC.